A single sample gave rise to the 22 T cell receptor beta chains below, sequenced in a study of radiation and T cells in renal cell carcinoma. Here immunoSEQ multiplex PCR was the method, and the copy in TCRdb shows in-frame clones only, minus some. The profile covers under 150,000 clones, with about 81% appearing a single time and over 1.5% taken by the ten largest. Time point here: blood 2 weeks post-SBRT. The treatment is: 15 Gy SBRT to primary tumor, nephrectomy 4 weeks later. The sequences come from blood, collected from a patient whose treatment included radiotherapy and nephrectomy. The origin of the receptors is an older woman with renal cell carcinoma.

This sequence joins TRBV10-3 and TRBJ2-6, with TRBD1 identical over 7 bases. Germline CDR1 reads ENHRY; CDR2 reads SYGVKD. V trimming: 1 base; J trimming: 0 bases; junction bases outside the gene matches: 0. This CDR3 region has 16 residues. The CDR3 DNA reads as TGTGCCATCAGTGAGTGGACAGGCTCTGGGGCCAACGTCCTGACTTTC. It is translated as CAISEWTGSGANVLTF.

The chain uses TRBV5-1 and TRBJ2-1; TRBD2 matches 8 bases. Germline lookup yields CDR1 SGHRS and CDR2 YFSETQ. V trimming: 4 bases; J trimming: 8 bases; junction bases outside the gene matches: 11. This CDR3 comprises 15 residues. CDR3: CASSLIAGPLDEQFF. CDR3 DNA sequence: TGCGCCAGCAGCCTAATAGCGGGACCCCTCGATGAGCAGTTCTTC.

The CDR3 protein is CASSFFIVGRGGDHQPQHF. The CDR3 DNA reads as TGTGCCAGCAGTTTTTTTATCGTCGGCAGGGGTGGGGACCATCAGCCCCAGCATTTT. This chain links TRBV27 with TRBJ1-5; D perhaps matches TRBD1 (6 bases). V was pared by 3 bases and J by 5 bases, with 26 bases between. The CDR3 sequence is 19 residues long. Germline CDR1 and CDR2: MNHEY and SMNVEV (reference sequence).

The chain is built from TRBV2 and TRBJ1-6; 10 nucleotides match TRBD1. Germline CDR1 SNHLY, CDR2 FYNNEI. CDR3 length equals 13 residues. The V gene end was trimmed by 7 bases and the J gene end by 9 bases; junction bases not matched to a gene: 3. The CDR3 bases are TGTGCCAGCAAGGGGACAGGGGCTTCACCCCTCCACTTT. Translated: CASKGTGASPLHF.

This clone was seen a single time. The chain joins TRBV6-5 to TRBJ2-1; 8 bases map to TRBD2. V was pared by 0 bases and J by 9 bases, with 7 bases of the junction left unmatched. The CDR3 spans 15 residues. CDR1 and CDR2 from the germline V gene are MNHEY and SVGAGI. CDR3 coding DNA: TGTGCCAGCAGTTACTCAACGGGAGGGCGGAGTGAGCAGTTCTTC. This codes for CASSYSTGGRSEQFF.

The V gene is TRBV4-1, the J gene TRBJ2-7; TRBD1 might be the D (6 bases). The CDR3 runs 14 residues. Germline lookup yields CDR1 MGHRA and CDR2 YSYEKL. V was pared by 2 bases and J by 6 bases, with 14 bases between. CDR3 region: CASSQPGQSLEQYF. The CDR3 DNA reads TGCGCCAGCAGCCAACCCGGACAGTCCCTCGAGCAGTACTTC.

The rearrangement uses TRBV19 and TRBJ1-1, with D possibly TRBD1 on 5 matching bases. CDR1 is LNHDA, CDR2 SQIVND, per germline (reference sequence). V lost 4 bases and J lost 0, with 12 bases in between. There are 15 residues in the CDR3. This CDR3 is CASSTQGSLNTEAFF. The CDR3 DNA is TGTGCCAGTAGTACCCAGGGAAGTTTGAACACTGAAGCTTTCTTT.

The J gene is TRBJ1-2, the V gene TRBV19, with TRBD1 identical over 11 bases. The ends lost 8 bases at V and 5 bases at J; junction bases unmatched: 7. The germline CDR1 and CDR2 sequences are LNHDA and SQIVND (reference sequence). This CDR3 has 14 residues. The CDR3 bases are TGTGCCAGTGGAAGGTGGGACAGGGGGTATGGCTACACCTTC. This codes for CASGRWDRGYGYTF.

This chain links TRBV2 with TRBJ2-2; D perhaps matches TRBD1 (6 bases). Between the trimmed V and J ends, which lost 6 bases and 4 bases, there was a span of 15 bases. CDR1 and CDR2 (germline): SNHLY, FYNNEI. This CDR3 spans 15 amino acids. CDR3: CASRNGQLTTGELFF. The CDR3 DNA reads as TGTGCCAGCAGAAACGGACAGCTAACCACCGGGGAGCTGTTTTTT.

CDR3 amino acids: CASSQGRGFGNTIYF. The CDR3 coding sequence is TGCGCCAGCAGCCAAGGGAGGGGGTTCGGGAACACCATATATTTT. V usage is TRBV4-3 and J usage is TRBJ1-3; D may be TRBD1 (6 bases). Trimming shortened V by 1 base and J by 7 bases, and 14 bases separated the two germline ends. Germline CDR1 and CDR2: LGHNA and YSLEER. There are 15 residues in the CDR3.

The chain combines TRBV11-2 with TRBJ2-7; D not certain. Germline V gives CDR1 SGHAT, CDR2 FQNNGV. The CDR3 consists of 15 residues. Trimming removed 4 bases from V and 3 bases from J, with 16 bases in between. CDR3 coding DNA: TGTGCCAGCAGCTCAGGTCCCCCGTTACACTACGAGCAGTACTTC. Translated: CASSSGPPLHYEQYF.

The chain links TRBV9 to TRBJ1-2; possible D gene TRBD1, 5 bases. Trimming removed 4 bases at V and 4 bases at J, with 20 bases between. This CDR3 is built from 16 residues. Germline CDR1 reads SGDLS; CDR2 reads YYNGEE. CDR3 nucleotide sequence: TGTGCCAGCAGCCCAACCGGCAGCGACAGTTTCTATGGCTACACCTTC. Its protein product is CASSPTGSDSFYGYTF.

This clone was found once. This chain connects TRBV15 to TRBJ2-7, with D perhaps given as TRBD1 or TRBD2 (6 bases each). Between the trimmed V and J ends, which lost 3 bases and 5 bases, there was a span of 20 bases. The CDR3 totals 16 residues. Looked up from germline, CDR1 is LNHNV and CDR2 is YYDKDF (reference sequence). For the CDR3, the DNA is TGTGCCACCAGCAGGAGCAAATTTTCAGGGGAGGACGAGCAGTACTTC. Translated, it gives CATSRSKFSGEDEQYF.

The V and J genes are TRBV5-1 and TRBJ1-5, with D perhaps TRBD1 (5 bases). Germline CDR1 is SGHRS and CDR2 is YFSETQ. The CDR3 covers 15 residues. Between the trimmed V and J ends, which lost 1 base and 4 bases, there was a span of 12 bases. The CDR3 DNA follows: TGCGCCAGCAGCTTGACCACAGGTAAAAATCAGCCCCAGCATTTT. Its protein product is CASSLTTGKNQPQHF.

This chain connects TRBV21-1 to TRBJ2-7; the D call of TRBD1 is as the table states it, not checked on the DNA. TRBV21-1 is listed as a pseudogene. The CDR3 has 15 residues. CDR3 region: CATRRRGLGCREQYF. The CDR3 DNA reads TGTGCCACTAGGCGGAGGGGGCTAGGTTGTCGAGAGCAGTACTTC.

The V gene is TRBV5-1, the J gene TRBJ2-1; TRBD1 agrees at 9 bases. Germline lookup yields CDR1 SGHRS and CDR2 YFSETQ. This CDR3 has 15 residues. V shed 0 bases, J shed 7 bases, and the junction held 5 bases outside the gene matches. Written as DNA, the CDR3 is TGCGCCAGCAGCTTGGAATGGGACAGGGTAAATGAGCAGTTCTTC. Amino acid sequence: CASSLEWDRVNEQFF.

The genes are TRBV7-2 and TRBJ2-7; the D is unclear. In germline, CDR1 is SGHTA, CDR2 FQGNSA. The CDR3 has 13 amino acids. V was trimmed by 4 bases and J by 7 bases, leaving 14 bases between them. This CDR3 is CASSSSPVGEQYF. CDR3 in DNA: TGTGCCAGCAGCTCCTCCCCCGTGGGAGAGCAGTACTTC.

This chain connects TRBV6-5 to TRBJ1-2; weak D call: TRBD1 (6 bases). Trimming left V 7 bases short and J 4 bases short, with 13 bases between. Germline V lookup: CDR1 MNHEY, CDR2 SVGAGI. CDR3 length: 13 residues. CDR3 amino acids: CASTPGGGYGYTF. The CDR3, as DNA: TGTGCCAGCACCCCGGGGGGCGGCTATGGCTACACCTTC.

The chain links TRBV5-4 to TRBJ2-3, with D maybe TRBD1 (5 bases). CDR1 and CDR2 from the germline V gene are SGHNT and YYREEE (reference sequence). Trimming shortened V by 4 bases and J by 0 bases, and 12 bases separated the two germline ends. This CDR3 has 15 amino acids. The CDR3 protein is CASSLRTSSTDTQYF. The CDR3 nucleotides are TGTGCCAGCAGCCTGCGGACATCTAGCACAGATACGCAGTATTTT.

The chain couples TRBV7-9 to TRBJ2-3; D remains unclear. Germline CDR1 reads SEHNR; CDR2 reads FQNEAQ (reference sequence). The CDR3 spans 15 residues. The V end was cut by 0 bases, the J end by 2 bases, with 9 bases between. The CDR3 nucleotides are TGTGCCAGCAGCTTAGCCCCCACCCTCACAGATACGCAGTATTTT. This encodes CASSLAPTLTDTQYF.

This chain links TRBV5-4 with TRBJ2-7, with 9 bases that match TRBD2. The CDR3 totals 15 residues. The V segment lost 4 bases and the J segment 4 bases; nucleotides outside the gene matches: 9. Germline V CDR1 and CDR2: SGHNT, YYREEE (reference sequence). The CDR3 protein is CASSGTAGGPYEQYF. The CDR3 bases are TGTGCCAGCAGCGGCACGGCGGGAGGGCCGTACGAGCAGTACTTC.

The V gene is TRBV7-2, the J gene TRBJ1-2; D is ambiguous. CDR3 length equals 13 residues. Germline CDR1 reads SGHTA; CDR2 reads FQGNSA. The V and J ends lost 1 base and 5 bases respectively, with 8 bases between them. This chain's CDR3 is CASSLGLKYGYTF. CDR3 bases: TGTGCCAGCAGCTTAGGTTTAAAATATGGCTACACCTTC.